Following are 13 T cell receptor beta chains from one sample sequenced in a study of molecular identifiers for immune sequencing clone quantification. TCRdb passed the PCR reads through MiXCR, listing each CDR3 protein once. The sample records over 60,000 distinct CDR3 sequences, over 15% being singletons. Sequenced input: naive CD8+ T cells from blood, with Jurkat cell RNA spiked in. The subset here: FACS-sorted CD8+CD4-CCR7+CD45RA+ naive T cells. These receptors originate from a human donor in good health. Some libraries in this study had Jurkat cell RNA spiked in.

This clonotype was found many times. The chain recombines TRBV19 with TRBJ1-4; perhaps TRBD1 as D (6 bases). The CDR3 is made up of 15 amino acids. With 5 bases removed from V and 4 bases from J, the gap between germline ends came to 14 bases. CDR1 is LNHDA, CDR2 SQIVND, per germline (reference sequence). This CDR3 is CASSQPGHLNEKLFF. CDR3 DNA sequence: TGTGCCAGTAGTCAGCCGGGACACCTTAATGAAAAACTGTTTTTT.

This clonotype came up a few times. This rearrangement joins TRBV27 to TRBJ1-6; 7 positions agree with TRBD1. The J segment lost 5 bases and the V segment lost 6 bases, leaving 7 bases of the junction unmatched. Germline-derived CDR1 and CDR2 are MNHEY and SMNVEV (reference sequence). The CDR3 covers 15 residues. CDR3 DNA: TGTGCCAGCAGCTGGGGGACAGCTAATAATTCACCCCTCCACTTT. Its translation is CASSWGTANNSPLHF.

This clonotype was counted at least ten times. The rearrangement links TRBV28 to TRBJ2-7, with 8 bases lining up with TRBD1. The CDR3 has 14 residues. Germline V gives CDR1 MDHEN, CDR2 SYDVKM. V lost 2 bases to trimming and J lost 5 bases; unmatched junction nucleotides: 5. The CDR3 DNA sequence: TGTGCCAGCAGTTTAGCGGCAGGGGGCCACGAGCAGTACTTC. This codes for CASSLAAGGHEQYF.

Points on this clonotype: A read error may explain this, as a much larger clone is one base away. The chain couples TRBV7-6 to TRBJ2-7, with D uncertain. Germline V gene sequence: CDR1 SGHVS, CDR2 FNYEAQ. CDR3 size: 14 residues. CDR3 nucleotides: TGTGCCTGCAGCCTATACCCCTCGGCCTACGAGCAGTACTTC. This encodes CACSLYPSAYEQYF.

This clonotype was counted ten times or more. The rearrangement uses TRBV28 and TRBJ2-2; D is uncertain. The CDR3 has 17 residues. Germline lookup yields CDR1 MDHEN and CDR2 SYDVKM. Deletions cut 5 bases from V and 4 bases from J, with 20 bases between. For the CDR3, the DNA is TGTGCCAGCAGTAGTAGGGCGAGTACCTATGTCACCGGGGAGCTGTTTTTT. Encoded protein: CASSSRASTYVTGELFF.

As to this clonotype: A single base separates this from a much larger clone, so it may be a read error. The V gene is TRBV7-9, the J gene TRBJ2-7; D ambiguous. The V gene lost 5 bases and the J gene lost 0 bases, with 11 bases spanning the gap. Germline V gene data show CDR1 as SEHNR and CDR2 as FQNEAQ (reference sequence). The length of the CDR3 is 14 residues. CDR3 in amino acids: CASSTPGSSYEQYF. CDR3 DNA: TGTGCCAGCAGCACCCCGGGCAGCTCCTACGAGCAGTACTTC.

The sample holds many counts of this clonotype. The chain uses TRBV6-1 and TRBJ2-3; D ambiguous. The CDR3 loop spans 14 amino acids. Trimming pared 5 bases from V and 0 bases from J, leaving 9 bases between. Germline V gene lookup returns CDR1 MNHNS and CDR2 SASEGT. CDR3: CASSRPSSTDTQYF. CDR3 DNA sequence: TGTGCCAGCAGTAGGCCCAGCAGCACAGATACGCAGTATTTT.

The gene calls are TRBV5-1 and TRBJ2-1, with D perhaps matching TRBD2 (5 bases). The CDR3 spans 18 residues. Germline-derived CDR1 and CDR2 are SGHRS and YFSETQ. V lost 0 bases, J lost 7 bases, and 23 bases lay in between. CDR3 region: CASSLASGRSLAENEQFF. The CDR3 region has the DNA TGCGCCAGCAGCTTGGCAAGTGGGCGGAGTCTAGCAGAAAATGAGCAGTTCTTC.

This clonotype was observed many times. The V gene is TRBV4-1, the J gene TRBJ2-7, with D possibly called TRBD1 or TRBD2 (5 bases each). V was trimmed by 6 bases and J by 3 bases, leaving 9 bases between them. CDR1 is MGHRA and CDR2 is YSYEKL in the germline V gene. The CDR3 loop spans 12 amino acids. The CDR3 here is CASRGPNYEQYF. CDR3 nucleotides: TGCGCCAGCAGGGGACCCAACTACGAGCAGTACTTC.

This clonotype was found many times. The V and J genes are TRBV7-9 and TRBJ2-1; 12 bases are a match to TRBD2. The germline V gene has CDR1 SEHNR and CDR2 FQNEAQ (reference sequence). The CDR3 is made up of 16 amino acids. The J segment lost 6 bases and the V segment lost 2 bases, leaving 5 bases of the junction unmatched. CDR3 loop: CASSLTASGRANEQFF. CDR3 nucleotide sequence: TGTGCCAGCAGCTTAACGGCTAGCGGGAGGGCCAATGAGCAGTTCTTC.

With respect to this clonotype: A read error is possible here, since a much larger clone lies one base away. CDR3 sequence: CASSSPVLGGFPYEQYF. CDR3 coding DNA: TGTGCCAGCAGCTCTCCCGTCCTCGGTGGGTTCCCCTACGAGCAGTACTTC. This sequence joins TRBV7-9 and TRBJ2-7; D uncertain. Trimming took off 4 bases at V and 2 bases at J, with 21 bases between the two ends. CDR1 is SEHNR, CDR2 FQNEAQ, per germline (reference sequence). The CDR3 contains 17 residues.

This clonotype was observed many times. Here the CDR3 reads CASSLAMGQGAGEQYF. CDR3 in DNA: TGTGCCAGCAGCTTAGCTATGGGACAGGGGGCGGGGGAGCAGTACTTC. This sequence joins TRBV7-6 and TRBJ2-7; 12 nucleotides match TRBD1. Unmatched junction bases numbered 7, after V lost 0 bases and J lost 7 bases. The CDR3 consists of 16 residues. The germline V gene encodes CDR1 SGHVS and CDR2 FNYEAQ.

At least ten counts were recorded for this clonotype. The chain combines TRBV20-1 with TRBJ2-7; perhaps TRBD1 as D (6 bases). V was pared by 3 bases and J by 1 base, with 10 bases between. The CDR3 has 13 residues. CDR1 and CDR2 from the germline V gene are DFQATT and SNEGSKA (reference sequence). This CDR3 is CSARGTLSYEQYF. CDR3 nucleotide sequence: TGCAGTGCTAGGGGGACATTGTCCTACGAGCAGTACTTC.